This T cell receptor beta chain was identified during a study of OX40 agonist ivuxolimab in advanced cancers. Background on the whole study: The costimulatory receptor OX40 (CD134) was targeted by ivuxolimab, a fully human IgG2 agonistic monoclonal antibody. Intravenous ivuxolimab was administered to patients every 2 weeks at six dose levels: 0.01, 0.1, 0.3, 1.5, 3 and 10 mg/kg. Among the 52 dose-escalation patients, some 19 had hepatocellular carcinoma, around 15 melanoma, 9 renal cell carcinoma and 9 head and neck cancer. The dose-escalation cohort was about 83% male with a mean age of about 54 years, ranging from about 23 to 85. Patients were allowed to have had prior anti-PD-1, anti-PD-L1 or anti-CTLA-4 therapy, and around two fifths of the dose-escalation patients had been treated with checkpoint inhibitors. Three dose-escalation patients achieved partial responses, one with hepatocellular carcinoma and two with cutaneous melanoma. The point of sequencing TCRbeta in the periphery was to test whether ivuxolimab changed TCR sequence diversity and drove clonal T-cell expansion. The paper covers the monotherapy dose-escalation part of the phase I ivuxolimab trial, which included N of about 56 patients.

This clone was seen only once. The specificity of this receptor is unknown. Within one base of it there is no much larger clone, and no base qualities were kept. The trial excluded patients who had a history of autoimmune disease or were on systemic immunosuppression. Peripheral blood for TCR sequencing was collected from all dose cohorts at baseline, on cycle 4 day 1, and on cycle 7 day 1. The samples were drawn from a first-in-human, open-label, multicenter phase I dose-escalation trial of ivuxolimab. Adults with locally advanced or metastatic melanoma, renal cell carcinoma, hepatocellular carcinoma or head and neck squamous cell carcinoma were enrolled in the trial. CD4+ and CD8+ T cells were sorted separately from peripheral blood before TCR sequencing. Summary of the overall study and its limitations: After ivuxolimab, expanded clones were on average more numerous among CD8+ T cells than among CD4+ T cells. Partial responders in the 0.1-3.0 mg/kg groups had among the lowest normalized peripheral clonal expansion, especially among CD8+ T cells. Low levels of normalized T-cell clonal expansion were also seen in some patients who did not respond. At doses of 0.1 to 3.0 mg/kg, clonal expansion of both CD4+ and CD8+ T cells in blood was seen between baseline and week 6. The antigen specificity of the peripheral T cells that underwent clonal expansion was not determined.

The junction shows trimming of 0 bases on V and 2 bases on J, and the gene matches do not reach 7 bases of it. Inclusive of the bounding cysteine and phenylalanine, the CDR3 is 17 residues long. CDR3 DNA only is kept here, 51 bases in frame from base 1. The CDR1 and CDR2 encoded by the germline V gene (reference sequence) are SGHNT and YYREEE. Genomic DNA was isolated from the sorted cells so that the TCRbeta CDR3 region could be sequenced. The immunoSEQ Assay was used for sequencing of TCRbeta CDR3 regions. Sourced from immuneACCESS, this table was stored by TCRdb with only in-frame sequences that have V and J called. A share of the clones is absent; for the studies checked, an unresolved V gene accounts for under half, and the remainder has no known explanation. The sample table lists 80,000 to 100,000 clones, about 92% of them with a count of one. The ten largest account for about 0.51% of the sample.

The input for sequencing was CD4+ or CD8+ T cells sorted from blood, taken in a trial of the OX40 agonist ivuxolimab. The rearrangement combines TRBV5-4 with TRBJ1-4; 7 bases in the middle match TRBD1. The source of this sequence is an adult with an advanced solid tumor such as melanoma, head and neck, liver or kidney cancer. The nucleotide sequence reads as follows: TGTGCCAGCAGCTTGGAACCGCAGGGGGGGACTAATGAAAAACTGTTTTTT. It specifies CASSLEPQGGTNEKLFF.